This T cell receptor beta chain emerged from a study of shared clonotypes between healthy human individuals. This table comes from immunoSEQ multiplex PCR, and its TCRdb copy is limited to in-frame clones, with some not included. There are some 1.5 million clones in the sample; approximately 98% occur only once, and around 0.47% lies in the top ten. The germline CDR1 and CDR2 sequences are LNHDA and SQIVND (reference sequence). The length of the CDR3 is 17 residues. J gave up 2 bases and V 5 bases, and 11 bases lay outside the gene matches. V is TRBV19 and J is TRBJ2-3; 9 bases fit TRBD1. The sample taken for sequencing was naive CD4+ T cells sorted from blood. Subset: CD45RA+ positively selected. The TCR was taken from a man aged 25 to 40 in good health. CDR3 sequence reads: CASSSHNRGQFTDTQYF. For the CDR3, the DNA is TGTGCCAGTAGTTCACACAACAGGGGGCAATTCACAGATACGCAGTATTTT.